These T cell receptor beta chains were read from a single sample in a study of OX40 agonist ivuxolimab in advanced cancers. Assay used: immunoSEQ multiplex PCR; TCRdb lists only in-frame clones, some missing. The sample yields roughly 8,700 clones, 90% seen once. Sequencing used CD4+ or CD8+ T cells sorted from blood, obtained in a trial of the OX40 agonist ivuxolimab. Receptors were obtained from an adult with an advanced solid tumor such as melanoma, head and neck, liver or kidney cancer. Both conserved end residues are part of each CDR3. D genes are given only for firm matches. Size is stated for part of the rows, as once, few or many counts, or as a class when the clone is expanded.

v_gene	d_gene	j_gene	abundance	CDR3aa	CDR3nt
TRBV4-2	TRBD1	TRBJ2-3	-	CASSQGTGGGTDTQYF	TGTGCCAGCAGCCAAGGAACAGGGGGAGGCACAGATACGCAGTATTTT
TRBV5-1	TRBD2	TRBJ2-1	-	CASSLELAGGGNEQFF	TGCGCCAGCAGCTTGGAGCTAGCGGGAGGAGGAAATGAGCAGTTCTTC
TRBV2	TRBD1	TRBJ1-5	-	CASSEGQGEQPQHF	TGTGCCAGCAGTGAGGGACAGGGAGAACAGCCCCAGCATTTT
TRBV5-1	-	TRBJ2-1	-	CASSPPLGVHNEQFF	TGCGCCAGCAGCCCCCCCTTAGGGGTGCACAATGAGCAGTTCTTC
TRBV2	-	TRBJ1-3	-	CAERDIGAGNTIYF	TGTGCCGAACGAGATATCGGAGCTGGAAACACCATATATTTT
TRBV5-1	-	TRBJ2-5	once	CASSLGVGEPETQYF	TGCGCCAGCAGCTTGGGTGTCGGGGAGCCAGAGACCCAGTACTTC
TRBV7-9	-	TRBJ1-2	-	CASSTYQISVYTF	TGTGCCAGCAGCACCTACCAGATTTCCGTCTACACCTTC
TRBV19	-	TRBJ1-1	-	CASSIGGNPGSTEAFF	TGTGCCAGTAGTATAGGAGGGAATCCCGGCAGCACTGAAGCTTTCTTT
TRBV29-1	-	TRBJ1-1	-	CSVDLTTEEAFF	TGCAGCGTTGATCTAACGACAGAGGAAGCTTTCTTT
TRBV5-4	-	TRBJ1-4	-	CASSPDGPTNEKLFF	TGTGCCAGCAGCCCAGACGGCCCAACTAATGAAAAACTGTTTTTT
TRBV15	TRBD1	TRBJ1-4	-	CATSRDRGQGEKLFF	TGTGCCACCAGCAGAGATCGAGGACAGGGTGAAAAACTGTTTTTT
TRBV27	TRBD2	TRBJ2-1	-	CASMPGTSGIQIYNEQFF	TGTGCCAGCATGCCAGGGACTAGCGGGATCCAGATATACAATGAGCAGTTCTTC
TRBV9	-	TRBJ2-3	-	CASSVRTDTDTQYF	TGTGCCAGCAGCGTTAGGACTGACACAGATACGCAGTATTTT
TRBV5-6	-	TRBJ1-5	-	CASSLEAYSNQPQHF	TGTGCCAGCAGCTTGGAGGCTTATAGCAATCAGCCCCAGCATTTT
TRBV6-5	TRBD1	TRBJ2-5	-	CASSPSGGRETQYF	TGTGCCAGCAGTCCCTCAGGGGGCCGGGAGACCCAGTACTTC
TRBV28	TRBD2	TRBJ2-4	-	CASSRSGGWGNIQYF	TGTGCCAGCAGCCGGTCGGGGGGTTGGGGAAACATTCAGTACTTC
TRBV5-1	TRBD1	TRBJ1-2	-	CASSGGQGPGYGYTF	TGCGCCAGCAGCGGGGGACAGGGGCCTGGGTATGGCTACACCTTC
TRBV14	-	TRBJ1-5	-	CASSHGQGLGGPQHF	TGTGCCAGCAGCCATGGGCAGGGCCTTGGGGGGCCCCAGCATTTT
TRBV6-6	-	TRBJ1-6	-	CASLVSANSPLHF	TGTGCCAGCCTCGTCAGTGCGAATTCACCCCTCCACTTT
TRBV5-6	TRBD1	TRBJ2-1	-	CASSNRDRRNNEQFF	TGTGCCAGCAGCAACCGGGACAGACGAAACAATGAGCAGTTCTTC
TRBV30	TRBD2	TRBJ2-2	-	CAWNRREPGELFF	TGTGCCTGGAACCGGCGGGAGCCCGGGGAGCTGTTTTTT
TRBV11-2	-	TRBJ2-1	-	CASSLFADGYNEQFF	TGTGCCAGCAGCTTATTCGCAGATGGATACAATGAGCAGTTCTTC
TRBV4-2	TRBD2	TRBJ2-7	-	CASSQELAGDLYEQYF	TGTGCCAGCAGCCAAGAACTAGCGGGAGATCTCTACGAGCAGTACTTC
TRBV2	-	TRBJ2-5	-	CASMRRPATETQYF	TGTGCCAGCATGAGGCGACCCGCCACGGAGACCCAGTACTTC
TRBV28	-	TRBJ1-5	-	CASSGEGRQPQHF	TGTGCCAGCAGTGGGGAGGGCCGGCAGCCCCAGCATTTT
TRBV4-1	-	TRBJ1-1	-	CASSQVRDATEAFF	TGCGCCAGCAGCCAAGTTAGGGATGCCACTGAAGCTTTCTTT
TRBV4-1	-	TRBJ2-7	-	CASSRYSGSPYEQYF	TGCGCCAGCAGCCGCTATTCCGGGAGCCCCTACGAGCAGTACTTC
TRBV6-5	-	TRBJ2-3	-	CASSPDPASTDTQYF	TGTGCCAGCAGTCCGGACCCCGCTAGCACAGATACGCAGTATTTT
TRBV19	-	TRBJ2-5	-	CASSTTGQGTQYF	TGTGCCAGTAGCACTACAGGGCAGGGGACCCAGTACTTC
TRBV5-4	TRBD1	TRBJ1-3	few	CASSAGGSLSANTIYF	TGTGCCAGCAGCGCAGGGGGCAGTCTAAGTGCGAACACCATATATTTT
TRBV27	TRBD2	TRBJ2-7	once	CASSLSGDGLYEQYF	TGTGCCAGCAGCCTTAGCGGGGATGGCCTTTACGAGCAGTACTTC
TRBV4-1	-	TRBJ1-4	-	CASSHEFGRINEKLFF	TGCGCCAGCAGCCACGAATTCGGACGGATTAATGAAAAACTGTTTTTT
TRBV4-3	TRBD1	TRBJ2-7	-	CASSQVQDRGYGVQYF	TGCGCCAGCAGCCAAGTACAGGACAGGGGTTATGGCGTGCAGTACTTC
TRBV6-1	-	TRBJ1-6	-	CASRPTVANSPLHF	TGTGCCAGCAGACCGACAGTAGCTAATTCACCCCTCCACTTT
TRBV6-1	-	TRBJ1-2	-	CASSEIVFYGYTF	TGTGCCAGCAGTGAAATCGTGTTCTATGGCTACACCTTC
TRBV7-2	-	TRBJ1-4	-	CASSFALGTDEKLFF	TGTGCCAGCAGCTTCGCCCTTGGGACCGATGAAAAACTGTTTTTT
TRBV5-1	-	TRBJ2-5	-	CASSFGAGGRETQYF	TGCGCCAGCAGCTTTGGTGCCGGGGGGCGAGAGACCCAGTACTTC
TRBV19	-	TRBJ1-3	-	CASTVLSGNTIYF	TGTGCCAGTACAGTCCTCTCTGGAAACACCATATATTTT
TRBV4-1	TRBD1	TRBJ1-1	-	CASSYSFRGRTEAFF	TGCGCCAGCAGCTACTCCTTCAGGGGGAGGACTGAAGCTTTCTTT
TRBV7-9	-	TRBJ1-1	-	CASSLVTAPYTEAFF	TGTGCCAGCAGCTTAGTTACAGCCCCATACACTGAAGCTTTCTTT
TRBV5-6	-	TRBJ1-6	-	CASSGKDRNSYNSPLHF	TGTGCCAGCAGCGGCAAGGACAGAAACTCCTATAATTCGCCCCTCCACTTT
TRBV6-5	-	TRBJ1-5	-	CASSLDPWTGQPQHF	TGTGCCAGCAGTCTAGACCCCTGGACGGGTCAGCCCCAGCATTTT
TRBV5-1	TRBD2	TRBJ2-7	-	CASRTLAGPSEQYF	TGCGCCAGCAGAACGCTAGCGGGCCCATCCGAGCAGTACTTC
TRBV11-1	-	TRBJ2-1	-	CASSDLGDSYNEQFF	TGTGCCAGCAGCGACTTGGGAGACTCCTACAATGAGCAGTTCTTC
TRBV30	TRBD2	TRBJ2-2	few	CAWSVSGSPTGELFF	TGTGCCTGGAGTGTAAGCGGGAGTCCCACCGGGGAGCTGTTTTTT
TRBV7-7	TRBD2	TRBJ2-1	-	CASSLTSGAYNEQFF	TGTGCTAGCAGCCTGACTAGCGGAGCCTACAATGAGCAGTTCTTC
TRBV7-2	TRBD2	TRBJ2-3	-	CASSLGLAGDTQYF	TGTGCCAGCAGCTTGGGACTAGCGGGAGATACGCAGTATTTT
TRBV27	-	TRBJ2-1	-	CASSRNPGSYNEQFF	TGTGCCAGCAGTCGAAATCCGGGCTCCTACAATGAGCAGTTCTTC
TRBV19	-	TRBJ1-5	-	CASRTQGWSNQPQHF	TGTGCCAGTAGGACTCAGGGTTGGAGCAATCAGCCCCAGCATTTT
TRBV2	TRBD1	TRBJ2-3	-	CASSADRGGTDTQYF	TGTGCCAGCAGTGCGGACAGGGGGGGTACGGATACGCAGTATTTT
TRBV5-4	TRBD2	TRBJ2-3	-	CASSLGLAASTDTQYF	TGTGCCAGCAGCTTGGGACTAGCGGCTAGCACAGATACGCAGTATTTT
TRBV27	TRBD2	TRBJ2-2	-	CASDRAGGNTGELFF	TGTGCCAGCGACCGTGCGGGAGGGAACACCGGGGAGCTGTTTTTT
TRBV5-4	-	TRBJ2-4	-	CASSSDLRRDIQYF	TGTGCCAGCAGCTCGGACCTACGGAGGGACATTCAGTACTTC
TRBV5-1	TRBD1	TRBJ1-1	-	CASSLDSGQEAFF	TGCGCCAGCAGCTTGGATTCGGGACAGGAAGCTTTCTTT
TRBV5-1	-	TRBJ2-1	-	CASSSETYNEQFF	TGCGCCAGCAGCTCGGAGACATACAATGAGCAGTTCTTC
TRBV5-1	-	TRBJ1-1	-	CASKNRMNTEAFF	TGCGCCAGCAAAAACAGAATGAACACTGAAGCTTTCTTT
TRBV6-5	TRBD2	TRBJ2-7	-	CASSFHSGIGTYEQYF	TGTGCCAGCAGTTTCCATAGCGGGATAGGCACCTACGAGCAGTACTTC
TRBV5-1	TRBD2	TRBJ2-7	-	CASSFTSGSYEQYF	TGCGCCAGCAGCTTTACTAGCGGGAGCTACGAGCAGTACTTC
TRBV29-1	-	TRBJ1-1	-	CSVVPENTEAFF	TGCAGCGTCGTCCCAGAGAACACTGAAGCTTTCTTT
TRBV14	TRBD2	TRBJ2-1	-	CASSQLAGVPYNEQFF	TGTGCCAGCAGCCAACTAGCGGGTGTTCCCTACAATGAGCAGTTCTTC